This T cell receptor beta chain originates from a study of blood T cells in healthy people across ages. A J-beta primer mix and a sample-barcoded 5' primer were used in a second PCR of about 7 to 12 cycles. Each cDNA molecule carried a tag from a template-switch adaptor that contained 12 random nucleotides. TCRdb analysed the 5' RACE reads with MiXCR anew, one entry per CDR3 protein. The sample shows about 680,000 distinct CDR3 sequences, more than 40% of them seen only once. Trimming pared 8 bases from V and 2 bases from J, leaving 10 bases between. The germline CDR1 and CDR2 sequences are MNHNS and SASEGT. The CDR3 totals 14 residues.

The chain links TRBV6-1 to TRBJ2-6; no definite D call. What was sequenced was blood. The TCR originated in a woman in her sixties in good health. The DNA of the CDR3 is TGTGCCAGCGAACGAAGCCCTGGGGCCAACGTCCTGACTTTC. As protein: CASERSPGANVLTF.